This entry describes one TCR beta chain. This entry belongs to a study of blood T cell repertoires in COVID-19. About the study: From the United States, Italy and Spain came samples of acute and convalescent COVID-19.

The CDR3 totals 13 residues. The germline CDR1 and CDR2 sequences are MDHEN and SYDVKM. Trimming left V 7 bases short and J 1 base short, with 10 bases between. TCRdb's copy holds only in-frame clones and misses some; the assay was immunoSEQ multiplex PCR. There are over 200,000 clones in the sample; about 85% occur only once, and approximately 4.3% lies in the top ten. This TCR came from a man between 60 and 70 years old who had recovered from COVID-19. The rearrangement links TRBV28 to TRBJ2-5; D is perhaps TRBD2 (7 bases). The sample was peripheral blood. This CDR3 reads CASTRGAQETQYF. The DNA of the CDR3 is TGTGCCAGCACTCGGGGGGCCCAAGAGACCCAGTACTTC. Full variable domain (rest looked up from reference TRBV28 and TRBJ2-5): DVKVTQSSRYLVKRTGEKVFLECVQDMDHENMFWYRQDPGLGLRLIYFSYDVKMKEKGDIPEGYSVSREKKERFSLILESASTNQTSMYLCASTRGAQETQYFGPGTRLLVL.